This section outlines one TCR beta chain sequence together with its context. CDR1 is MNHEY, CDR2 SMNVEV, per germline (reference sequence). The CDR3 has 16 residues. Trimming shortened V by 5 bases and J by 1 base, and 18 bases separated the two germline ends. The sample originates from a study of T cell changes during pregnancy in multiple sclerosis. Generated by immunoSEQ multiplex PCR, the TCRdb table keeps only in-frame clones and is missing some. Altogether under 100,000 clones are present, roughly 96% being singletons, with the ten largest covering roughly 1.1%. V usage is TRBV27 and J usage is TRBJ2-7; D may be TRBD2 (5 bases). The TCR sequence derives from a female donor with multiple sclerosis, enrolled in a pregnancy study. The specimen was peripheral blood, collected in the second trimester of pregnancy. DNA for the CDR3: TGTGCCAGCAGTCCCCGGGAAGCCGCTTGGTCCTACGAGCAGTACTTC. Protein product: CASSPREAAWSYEQYF.